This is a list of T cell receptor beta chains from one sample in a study of monozygotic twins with inflammatory bowel disease. TCRdb reprocessed the 5' RACE reads and reports one entry per CDR3 protein, with no DNA. The sample data list around 100,000 distinct CDR3 sequences. The sequenced sample was blood. Receptors originate from a human donor with ulcerative colitis or Crohn's disease, or a healthy co-twin of an affected twin (not recorded which). The CDR3 runs from the conserved cysteine through the conserved F or W. Fields, in order: V gene, J gene, CDR3 protein.

v_gene: TRBV29-1; j_gene: TRBJ1-1; CDR3aa: CSVDRTRSTEAFF
v_gene: TRBV2; j_gene: TRBJ2-2; CDR3aa: CASSSGETTGELFF
v_gene: TRBV12-1; j_gene: TRBJ1-4; CDR3aa: CASSFRTTEKLFF
v_gene: TRBV9; j_gene: TRBJ2-6; CDR3aa: CASSLQGSGANVLTF
v_gene: TRBV20-1; j_gene: TRBJ2-7; CDR3aa: CSAPGQSSYEQYF
v_gene: TRBV20-1; j_gene: TRBJ2-7; CDR3aa: CSARVPLGTSQDEQYF
v_gene: TRBV15; j_gene: TRBJ2-1; CDR3aa: CATSRPGQGTYNEQFF
v_gene: TRBV7-2; j_gene: TRBJ2-1; CDR3aa: CASSLGGTHYNEQFF
v_gene: TRBV11-2; j_gene: TRBJ2-7; CDR3aa: CASSLGPGQYF
v_gene: TRBV20-1; j_gene: TRBJ2-7; CDR3aa: CSARVASGGYPRSSYEQYF
v_gene: TRBV11-1; j_gene: TRBJ2-1; CDR3aa: CASSSSGNHNEQFF
v_gene: TRBV7-9; j_gene: TRBJ1-2; CDR3aa: CASSTALGGSYGYTF
v_gene: TRBV7-3; j_gene: TRBJ1-2; CDR3aa: CASSSGGGGYTF
v_gene: TRBV6-5; j_gene: TRBJ2-1; CDR3aa: CASSSQDRAHNEQFF
v_gene: TRBV20-1; j_gene: TRBJ2-1; CDR3aa: CSARAPASGGAYEQFF
v_gene: TRBV30; j_gene: TRBJ1-1; CDR3aa: CAWSGKNENTEAFF
v_gene: TRBV24-1; j_gene: TRBJ2-1; CDR3aa: CATSDETSGGVYNEQFF
v_gene: TRBV4-3; j_gene: TRBJ2-6; CDR3aa: CASSQDQGAGANVLTF
v_gene: TRBV7-2; j_gene: TRBJ2-2; CDR3aa: CASSLASGGTYTGELFF
v_gene: TRBV29-1; j_gene: TRBJ1-1; CDR3aa: CSVSDRSNTEAFF
v_gene: TRBV10-3; j_gene: TRBJ2-7; CDR3aa: CAGSSDYEQYF
v_gene: TRBV20-1; j_gene: TRBJ2-7; CDR3aa: CSAKSPGQTHYEQYF
v_gene: TRBV11-2; j_gene: TRBJ2-7; CDR3aa: CASRRFAGSYEQYF
v_gene: TRBV6-6; j_gene: TRBJ1-2; CDR3aa: CASSLFSSYGYTF
v_gene: TRBV20-1; j_gene: TRBJ2-2; CDR3aa: CSAEEGATNTGELFF
v_gene: TRBV27; j_gene: TRBJ1-5; CDR3aa: CASSSDQGGNQPQHF
v_gene: TRBV7-2; j_gene: TRBJ2-1; CDR3aa: CASSLGSSGGSNEQFF
v_gene: TRBV5-1; j_gene: TRBJ2-2; CDR3aa: CASSLRQGSGELFF
v_gene: TRBV18; j_gene: TRBJ2-6; CDR3aa: CASSPAGANVLTF
v_gene: TRBV20-1; j_gene: TRBJ2-7; CDR3aa: CSAPRGAITYEQYF
v_gene: TRBV7-2; j_gene: TRBJ2-2; CDR3aa: CASREGSTNGELFF
v_gene: TRBV15; j_gene: TRBJ2-5; CDR3aa: CATSRDLGGGQETQYF
v_gene: TRBV6-6; j_gene: TRBJ1-1; CDR3aa: CASNQQVNTEAFF
v_gene: TRBV7-9; j_gene: TRBJ2-5; CDR3aa: CASSDRQGEETQYF
v_gene: TRBV9; j_gene: TRBJ1-1; CDR3aa: CANTPGRGNTEAFF
v_gene: TRBV27; j_gene: TRBJ2-2; CDR3aa: CASSPRGGPSNTGELFF
v_gene: TRBV20-1; j_gene: TRBJ2-5; CDR3aa: CSATWAGLGRTETQYF
v_gene: TRBV4-3; j_gene: TRBJ2-1; CDR3aa: CASSQDRGRAGSYNEQFF
v_gene: TRBV6-2/TRBV6-3; j_gene: TRBJ2-7; CDR3aa: CASTQGATQYF
v_gene: TRBV19; j_gene: TRBJ2-1; CDR3aa: CASSIDRGLGNEQFF
v_gene: TRBV14; j_gene: TRBJ2-1; CDR3aa: CASSQLGTRHNEQFF
v_gene: TRBV9; j_gene: TRBJ2-7; CDR3aa: CASSPSPGTSYEQYF
v_gene: TRBV12-3/TRBV12-4; j_gene: TRBJ1-6; CDR3aa: CASSFRINRGKGTLHF
v_gene: TRBV6-5; j_gene: TRBJ2-4; CDR3aa: CASSYGGGYMVDKNIQYF
v_gene: TRBV7-9; j_gene: TRBJ1-4; CDR3aa: CASSLKGAHNEKLFF